One T cell receptor beta chain is described in this entry. Its antigen is undetermined. Between the trimmed V and J ends, which lost 8 bases and 4 bases, there was a span of 17 bases. This CDR3 region has 14 residues. The germline V gene encodes CDR1 ENHRY and CDR2 SYGVKD. The normal lung sample lay at least 3 cm, and maximally far, from the tumour. Sequencing was performed with immunoSEQ multiplex PCR; in TCRdb, only in-frame clones are kept and a portion is missing. The sample holds about 3,400 clones, 84% seen once. These data are taken from a study of immune cell composition in non-small cell lung cancer. Study-wide points: Clones >0.5% enriched in tumour were rarer in adenocarcinoma (roughly 35%) than squamous (roughly 75%).

The chain is built from TRBV10-3 and TRBJ1-1, with D perhaps matching TRBD1 (6 bases). The source of this sequence is a human donor with non-small cell lung cancer. The sequencing sample was made of non-adjacent lung tissue. The CDR3 protein is CAIGRGSDGTEAFF. The CDR3 DNA sequence: TGTGCCATCGGTAGGGGGTCGGACGGCACTGAAGCTTTCTTT.